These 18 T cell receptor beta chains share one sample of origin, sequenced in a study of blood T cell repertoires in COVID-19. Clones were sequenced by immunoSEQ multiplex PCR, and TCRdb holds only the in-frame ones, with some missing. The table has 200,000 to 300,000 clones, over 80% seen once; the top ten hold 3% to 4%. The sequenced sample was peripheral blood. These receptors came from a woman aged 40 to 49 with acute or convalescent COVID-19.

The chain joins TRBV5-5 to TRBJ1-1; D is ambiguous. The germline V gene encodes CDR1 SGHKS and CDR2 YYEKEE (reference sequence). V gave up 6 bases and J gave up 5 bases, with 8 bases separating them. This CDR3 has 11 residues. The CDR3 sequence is CASTPGTEAFF. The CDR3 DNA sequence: TGTGCCAGCACCCCGGGGACTGAAGCTTTCTTT.

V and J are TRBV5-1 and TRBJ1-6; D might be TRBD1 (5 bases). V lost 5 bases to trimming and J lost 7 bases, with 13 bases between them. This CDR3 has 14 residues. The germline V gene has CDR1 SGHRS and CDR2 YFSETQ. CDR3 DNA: TGCGCCAGCAGTCAATCAGGGTTGAATTCACCCCTCCACTTT. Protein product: CASSQSGLNSPLHF.

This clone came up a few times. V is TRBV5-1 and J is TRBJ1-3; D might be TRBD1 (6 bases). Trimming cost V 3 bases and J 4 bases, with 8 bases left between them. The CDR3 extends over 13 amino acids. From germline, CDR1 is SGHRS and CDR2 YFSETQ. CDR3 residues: CASSSDSGNTIYF. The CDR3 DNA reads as TGCGCCAGCAGCTCGGACAGCGGAAACACCATATATTTT.

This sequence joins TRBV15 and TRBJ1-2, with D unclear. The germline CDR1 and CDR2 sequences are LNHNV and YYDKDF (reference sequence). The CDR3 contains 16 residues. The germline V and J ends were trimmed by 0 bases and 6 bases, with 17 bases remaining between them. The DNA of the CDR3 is TGTGCCACCAGCAGAGAAAAAGGGAGGCTCTTGGATGGCTACACCTTC. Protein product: CATSREKGRLLDGYTF.

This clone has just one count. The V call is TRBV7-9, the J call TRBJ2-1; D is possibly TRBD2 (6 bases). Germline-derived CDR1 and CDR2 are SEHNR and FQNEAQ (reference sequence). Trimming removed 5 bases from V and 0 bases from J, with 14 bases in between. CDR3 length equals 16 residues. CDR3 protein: CASSGMGGDSYNEQFF. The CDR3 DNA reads TGTGCCAGCAGCGGTATGGGCGGGGACTCCTACAATGAGCAGTTCTTC.

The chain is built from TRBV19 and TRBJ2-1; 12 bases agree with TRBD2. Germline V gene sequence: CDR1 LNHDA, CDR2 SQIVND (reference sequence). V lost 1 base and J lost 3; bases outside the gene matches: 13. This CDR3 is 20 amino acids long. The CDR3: CASSIALRLAGAKYYNEQFF. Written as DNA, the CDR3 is TGTGCCAGTAGTATAGCCCTCCGACTAGCGGGGGCCAAATACTACAATGAGCAGTTCTTC. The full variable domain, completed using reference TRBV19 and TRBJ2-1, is DGGITQSPKYLFRKEGQNVTLSCEQNLNHDAMYWYRQDPGQGLRLIYYSQIVNDFQKGDIAEGYSVSREKKESFPLTVTSAQKNPTAFYLCASSIALRLAGAKYYNEQFFGPGTRLTVL.

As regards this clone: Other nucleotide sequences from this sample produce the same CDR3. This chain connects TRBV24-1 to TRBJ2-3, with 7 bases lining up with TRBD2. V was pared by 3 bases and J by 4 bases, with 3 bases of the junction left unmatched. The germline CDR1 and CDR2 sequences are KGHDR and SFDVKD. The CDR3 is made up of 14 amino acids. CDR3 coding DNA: TGTGCCACCAGTGATCCGGGGGGATCAGATACGCAGTATTTT. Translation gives CATSDPGGSDTQYF.

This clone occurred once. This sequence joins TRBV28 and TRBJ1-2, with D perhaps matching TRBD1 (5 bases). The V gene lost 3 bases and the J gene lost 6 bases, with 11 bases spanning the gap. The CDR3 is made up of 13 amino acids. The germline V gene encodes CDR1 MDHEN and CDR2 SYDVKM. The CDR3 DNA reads TGTGCCAGCAGTTTGCGCAGGGTTCATGGCTACACCTTC. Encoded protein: CASSLRRVHGYTF.

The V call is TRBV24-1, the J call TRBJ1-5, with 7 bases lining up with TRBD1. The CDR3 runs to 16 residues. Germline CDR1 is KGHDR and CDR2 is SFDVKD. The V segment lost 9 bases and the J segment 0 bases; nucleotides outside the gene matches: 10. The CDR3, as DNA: TGTGCCACCGGGGGGCGGGACAGTTATAGCAATCAGCCCCAGCATTTT. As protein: CATGGRDSYSNQPQHF.

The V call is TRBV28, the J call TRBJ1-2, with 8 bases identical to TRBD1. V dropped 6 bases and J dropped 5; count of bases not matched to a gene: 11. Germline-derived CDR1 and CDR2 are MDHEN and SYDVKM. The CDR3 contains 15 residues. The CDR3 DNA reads TGTGCCAGCAGCACACAGGGGGTAGGACGGTATGGCTACACCTTC. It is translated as CASSTQGVGRYGYTF.

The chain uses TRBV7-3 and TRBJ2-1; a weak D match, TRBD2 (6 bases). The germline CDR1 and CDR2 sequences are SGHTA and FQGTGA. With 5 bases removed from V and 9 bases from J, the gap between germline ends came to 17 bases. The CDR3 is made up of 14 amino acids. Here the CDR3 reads CASSPTSRVGEQFF. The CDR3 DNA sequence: TGTGCCAGCAGCCCGACTAGTAGGGTTGGTGAGCAGTTCTTC.

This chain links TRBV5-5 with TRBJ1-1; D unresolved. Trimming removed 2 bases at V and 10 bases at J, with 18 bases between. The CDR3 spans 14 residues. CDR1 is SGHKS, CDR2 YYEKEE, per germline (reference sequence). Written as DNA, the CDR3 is TGTGCCAGCAGCTTCGAAGAGGCGATGATTTCAGCTTTCTTT. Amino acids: CASSFEEAMISAFF. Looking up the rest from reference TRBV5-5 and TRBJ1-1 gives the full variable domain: DAGVTQSPTHLIKTRGQQVTLRCSPISGHKSVSWYQQVLGQGPQFIFQYYEKEERGRGNFPDRFSARQFPNYSSELNVNALLLGDSALYLCASSFEEAMISAFFGQGTRLTVV.

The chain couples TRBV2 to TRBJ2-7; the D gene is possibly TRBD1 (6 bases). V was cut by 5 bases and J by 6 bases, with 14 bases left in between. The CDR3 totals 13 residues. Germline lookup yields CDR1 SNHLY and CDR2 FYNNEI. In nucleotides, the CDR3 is TGTGCCAGCAGTTCCCGGGACACAGGCGAGCAGTACGTC. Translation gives CASSSRDTGEQYV.

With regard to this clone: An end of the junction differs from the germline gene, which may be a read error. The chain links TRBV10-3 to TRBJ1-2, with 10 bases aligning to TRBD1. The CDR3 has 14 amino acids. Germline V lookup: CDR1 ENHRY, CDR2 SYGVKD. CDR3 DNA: TGTGCCATCACTGAGGGACAGGGGCCTGCTGGCTACACCTTC. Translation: CAITEGQGPAGYTF.

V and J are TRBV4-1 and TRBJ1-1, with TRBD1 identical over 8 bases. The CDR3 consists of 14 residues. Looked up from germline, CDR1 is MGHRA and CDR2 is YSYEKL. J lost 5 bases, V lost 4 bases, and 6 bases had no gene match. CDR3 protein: CASSPWTGQTEAFF. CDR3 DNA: TGCGCCAGCAGCCCTTGGACAGGGCAGACTGAAGCTTTCTTT.

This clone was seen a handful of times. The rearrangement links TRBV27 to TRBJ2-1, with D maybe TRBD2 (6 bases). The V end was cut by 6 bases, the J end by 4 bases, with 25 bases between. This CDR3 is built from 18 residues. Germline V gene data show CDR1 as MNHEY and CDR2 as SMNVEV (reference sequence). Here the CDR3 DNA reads TGTGCCAGCAGGACTTTTATCTCGGGACTCCGTTCTTACAATGAGCAGTTCTTC. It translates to CASRTFISGLRSYNEQFF.

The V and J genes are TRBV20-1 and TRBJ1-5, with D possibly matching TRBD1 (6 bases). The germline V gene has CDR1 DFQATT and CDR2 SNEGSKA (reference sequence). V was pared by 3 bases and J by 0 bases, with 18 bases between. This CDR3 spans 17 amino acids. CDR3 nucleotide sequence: TGCAGTGCTAGTGGGGAGATACAGGGTCATAGCAATCAGCCCCAGCATTTT. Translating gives CSASGEIQGHSNQPQHF.

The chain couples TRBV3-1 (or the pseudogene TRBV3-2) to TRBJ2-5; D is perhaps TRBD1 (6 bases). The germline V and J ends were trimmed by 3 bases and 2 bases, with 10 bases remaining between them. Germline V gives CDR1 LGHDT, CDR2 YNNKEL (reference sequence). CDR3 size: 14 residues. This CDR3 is CASSQGQAQETQYF. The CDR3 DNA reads TGTGCCAGCAGCCAGGGACAAGCACAAGAGACCCAGTACTTC.